The rows below give T cell receptor beta chains drawn from one sample of a study of T cells in Graves' hyperthyroidism and ophthalmopathy. MiXCR was run by TCRdb on the multiplex PCR reads, yielding one entry per CDR3 protein. This table holds fewer than 500,000 distinct CDR3 sequences, roughly 15% found once. Sequenced material: blood. Receptors were obtained from a woman in her twenties or thirties with Graves' ophthalmopathy. The CDR3 runs from the conserved cysteine through the conserved F or W. The order of the fields is V gene, clone size, J gene, CDR3 protein. A row's size may be missing; if present it is once, few, many or a size class.

V gene: TRBV9
clone size: -
J gene: TRBJ2-2
CDR3 protein: CASSVLGNTGELFF

V gene: TRBV2
clone size: many
J gene: TRBJ1-1
CDR3 protein: CASSEGYRNTEAFF

V gene: TRBV3-1
clone size: many
J gene: TRBJ2-6
CDR3 protein: CASSPSLANVLTF

V gene: TRBV2
clone size: many
J gene: TRBJ1-4
CDR3 protein: CASSEPAANEKLFF

V gene: TRBV4-1
clone size: many
J gene: TRBJ1-1
CDR3 protein: CASSPGTAAAEAFF

V gene: TRBV7-2
clone size: many
J gene: TRBJ2-1
CDR3 protein: CASSLRLADTYNEQFF

V gene: TRBV10-3
clone size: many
J gene: TRBJ2-7
CDR3 protein: CAISDFYEQYF

V gene: TRBV4-2
clone size: many
J gene: TRBJ1-5
CDR3 protein: CASSQDNQPQHF

V gene: TRBV11-2
clone size: many
J gene: TRBJ1-1
CDR3 protein: CASSLGGGSTEAFF

V gene: TRBV7-8
clone size: many
J gene: TRBJ2-1
CDR3 protein: CASSPGQGTLYNEQFF